Below, 23 T cell receptor beta chains from the same sample are listed, as sequenced in a study of blood T cell repertoires in COVID-19. Assay used: immunoSEQ multiplex PCR; TCRdb lists only in-frame clones, some missing. The sample lists about 240,000 clones; approximately 87% were seen once. The material sequenced was peripheral blood. These receptor sequences come from a man in his sixties with acute or convalescent COVID-19.

The chain joins TRBV12-3 or TRBV12-4 to TRBJ2-1, with 9 positions matching TRBD2. The CDR3 spans 11 residues. V shed 6 bases, J shed 12 bases, and the junction held 3 bases outside the gene matches. Written as DNA, the CDR3 is TGTGCCAGCAGGGGGACTAGCCTGCAGTTCTTC. It encodes CASRGTSLQFF.

This rearrangement joins TRBV30 to TRBJ2-7; 9 nucleotides align to TRBD2. In germline, CDR1 is GTSNPN, CDR2 SVGIG (reference sequence). V trimming: 3 bases; J trimming: 7 bases; junction bases outside the gene matches: 7. CDR3 length: 13 amino acids. The CDR3 loop reads CAWRLAGVKEQYF. In nucleotides, the CDR3 is TGTGCCTGGAGGTTAGCGGGAGTGAAAGAGCAGTACTTC.

The chain carries TRBV10-3 and TRBJ2-1; TRBD2 agrees at 8 bases. The germline V gene has CDR1 ENHRY and CDR2 SYGVKD. V dropped 4 bases and J dropped 0; count of bases not matched to a gene: 8. The CDR3 length is 17 residues. CDR3 nucleotides: TGTGCCATCAGTGGTTGGGATAGCGGGGACTCCTACAATGAGCAGTTCTTC. Its protein product is CAISGWDSGDSYNEQFF.

V gene TRBV6-2 or TRBV6-3 combines with J gene TRBJ1-1; no clear D. The length of the CDR3 is 15 residues. The V end lost 6 bases, the J end lost 1 base, and 15 bases lay between the germline ends. Germline-derived CDR1 and CDR2 are MNHEY and SVGEGT. In nucleotides, the CDR3 is TGTGCCAGCAGCCCCGCGTCTGGGCAGAACACTGAAGCTTTCTTT. This encodes CASSPASGQNTEAFF.

This chain links TRBV20-1 with TRBJ2-6, with D perhaps TRBD2 (5 bases). With 3 bases removed from V and 0 bases from J, the gap between germline ends came to 15 bases. The length of the CDR3 is 17 residues. CDR1 DFQATT and CDR2 SNEGSKA come from the germline V gene (reference sequence). CDR3 sequence: CSASRGGWASGANVLTF. In DNA, the CDR3 is TGCAGTGCTAGTCGAGGAGGTTGGGCCTCTGGGGCCAACGTCCTGACTTTC.

This clone was picked up one time. Here the CDR3 DNA reads TGTGCCAGCAGCTTAGTTAGACAGGGGAAGGACGAGCAGTACTTC. It is translated as CASSLVRQGKDEQYF. The V call is TRBV7-9, the J call TRBJ2-7; 8 nucleotides match TRBD1. CDR3 length: 15 amino acids. The V segment lost 1 base and the J segment 5 bases; nucleotides outside the gene matches: 7. The V gene's germline CDR1 is SEHNR and CDR2 FQNEAQ (reference sequence). Complete variable domain (other parts from reference TRBV7-9 and TRBJ2-7): DTGVSQNPRHKITKRGQNVTFRCDPISEHNRLYWYRQTLGQGPEFLTYFQNEAQLEKSRLLSDRFSAERPKGSFSTLEIQRTEQGDSAMYLCASSLVRQGKDEQYFGPGTRLTVT.

The chain couples TRBV28 to TRBJ1-2, with 8 bases identical to TRBD1. Per the germline V gene, CDR1 is MDHEN and CDR2 is SYDVKM. This CDR3 has 15 residues. J was trimmed by 7 bases and V by 4 bases; bases with no gene match: 11. The CDR3 DNA reads as TGTGCCAGCAGTTCCGCCCCGACAGGGGTCGCTGGCTACACCTTC. This sequence encodes CASSSAPTGVAGYTF.

This clone has only a few counts. The chain is built from TRBV18 and TRBJ1-1, with D perhaps matching TRBD1 (6 bases). The CDR3 sequence is 13 residues long. Germline V gives CDR1 KGHSH, CDR2 LQKENI. Trimming took off 4 bases at V and 2 bases at J, with 8 bases between the two ends. Here the CDR3 DNA reads TGTGCCAGCTCACTGGACAGAAACACTGAAGCTTTCTTT. Translation gives CASSLDRNTEAFF.

The CDR3 is CASSLGSSYEQYF. CDR3 DNA sequence: TGTGCCAGCAGTTTAGGCAGCTCCTACGAGCAGTACTTC. The rearrangement uses TRBV28 and TRBJ2-7; no clear D. V gave up 2 bases and J gave up 0 bases, with 5 bases separating them. The CDR3 has 13 residues. The germline V gene encodes CDR1 MDHEN and CDR2 SYDVKM. Full variable domain (rest looked up from reference TRBV28 and TRBJ2-7): DVKVTQSSRYLVKRTGEKVFLECVQDMDHENMFWYRQDPGLGLRLIYFSYDVKMKEKGDIPEGYSVSREKKERFSLILESASTNQTSMYLCASSLGSSYEQYFGPGTRLTVT.

This rearrangement joins TRBV2 to TRBJ1-5, with 7 bases aligning to TRBD1. CDR1 is SNHLY and CDR2 is FYNNEI in the germline V gene. CDR3 length equals 15 residues. The V segment lost 6 bases and the J segment 1 base; nucleotides outside the gene matches: 6. The CDR3 DNA reads TGTGCCAGCAGGAAGGACAGGTCGAGCAATCAGCCCCAGCATTTT. Protein sequence: CASRKDRSSNQPQHF.

V and J are TRBV19 and TRBJ2-3, with 7 bases lining up with TRBD2. The CDR3 has 14 amino acids. The V segment lost 4 bases and the J segment 4 bases; nucleotides outside the gene matches: 5. Germline loops: CDR1 LNHDA, CDR2 SQIVND (reference sequence). In DNA, the CDR3 is TGTGCCAGTAGTACTACTAGCGATGCAGATACGCAGTATTTT. Translated, it gives CASSTTSDADTQYF. The whole variable domain, remainder taken from reference TRBV19 and TRBJ2-3, is DGGITQSPKYLFRKEGQNVTLSCEQNLNHDAMYWYRQDPGQGLRLIYYSQIVNDFQKGDIAEGYSVSREKKESFPLTVTSAQKNPTAFYLCASSTTSDADTQYFGPGTRLTVL.

The chain uses TRBV5-4 and TRBJ2-1, with 8 bases that match TRBD1. This CDR3 contains 14 residues. Germline V gene data show CDR1 as SGHNT and CDR2 as YYREEE (reference sequence). V dropped 4 bases and J dropped 5; count of bases not matched to a gene: 5. As DNA, the CDR3 is TGTGCCAGCAGCCCGGGACAGGTGGACAATGAGCAGTTCTTC. Protein: CASSPGQVDNEQFF. Drawing the rest from reference TRBV5-4 and TRBJ2-1, the complete variable domain is ETGVTQSPTHLIKTRGQQVTLRCSSQSGHNTVSWYQQALGQGPQFIFQYYREEENGRGNFPPRFSGLQFPNYSSELNVNALELDDSALYLCASSPGQVDNEQFFGPGTRLTVL.

The V and J genes are TRBV9 and TRBJ1-1; D is unresolved. CDR1 SGDLS and CDR2 YYNGEE come from the germline V gene. Trimming left V 0 bases short and J 5 bases short, with 14 bases between. This CDR3 contains 15 residues. CDR3 residues: CASSVGVITGTEAFF. The CDR3 region has the DNA TGTGCCAGCAGCGTAGGTGTAATAACCGGTACTGAAGCTTTCTTT.

The chain joins TRBV5-5 to TRBJ1-2, with 8 bases aligning to TRBD1. The germline V gene has CDR1 SGHKS and CDR2 YYEKEE (reference sequence). This CDR3 has 17 amino acids. The junction had 11 bases not matched to a gene; V was cut back by 0 bases and J by 4 bases. The CDR3 sequence: CASSLGQGLSTSYGYTF. Here the CDR3 DNA reads TGTGCCAGCAGCTTGGGACAGGGGCTCTCTACGTCCTATGGCTACACCTTC.

The CDR3, as DNA: TGTGCCAGCAGAACCATCGGGGACAGAAACACTGAAGCTTTCTTT. Amino acids: CASRTIGDRNTEAFF. This chain links TRBV27 with TRBJ1-1; 7 bases line up with TRBD1. With 6 bases clipped from V and 2 bases from J, the junction kept 9 bases outside the gene matches. This CDR3 contains 15 residues. Germline lookup yields CDR1 MNHEY and CDR2 SMNVEV (reference sequence).

The chain combines TRBV5-6 with TRBJ2-1; D is unclear. CDR3 length: 14 amino acids. Between the trimmed V and J ends, which lost 4 bases and 15 bases, there was a span of 23 bases. Germline V gives CDR1 SGHDT, CDR2 YYEEEE. The CDR3 sequence: CASSLLPPVFRGFF. For the CDR3, the DNA is TGTGCCAGCAGCCTACTTCCTCCGGTCTTCCGAGGGTTCTTC.

The chain has TRBV30 and TRBJ2-5; D is perhaps TRBD1 (6 bases). Trimming removed 0 bases at V and 1 base at J, with 12 bases between. The CDR3 covers 15 residues. Germline V lookup: CDR1 GTSNPN, CDR2 SVGIG (reference sequence). The CDR3: CAWSVLTGTQETQYF. CDR3 nucleotide sequence: TGTGCCTGGAGTGTACTCACAGGGACCCAAGAGACCCAGTACTTC.

The rearrangement uses TRBV2 and TRBJ1-5, with 8 bases matching TRBD1. V shed 6 bases, J shed 2 bases, and the junction held 12 bases outside the gene matches. CDR3 length equals 17 residues. CDR1 SNHLY and CDR2 FYNNEI come from the germline V gene. CDR3 sequence reads: CASSQGAFRVGNQPQHF. The CDR3 nucleotides read TGTGCCAGCAGCCAGGGGGCTTTTAGGGTAGGCAATCAGCCCCAGCATTTT.

This chain uses TRBV6-4 with TRBJ1-5, with D maybe TRBD1 (6 bases). The CDR3 is made up of 13 amino acids. Germline V gene lookup returns CDR1 MRHNA and CDR2 SNTAGT. Trimming shortened V by 6 bases and J by 5 bases, and 11 bases separated the two germline ends. CDR3: CASSPTGDQPQHF. CDR3 coding DNA: TGTGCCAGCAGCCCGACAGGCGATCAGCCCCAGCATTTT.

The J gene is TRBJ2-1, the V gene TRBV11-3; 10 bases fit TRBD1. The CDR3 is made up of 15 amino acids. The germline V gene encodes CDR1 SGHNT and CDR2 YENEEA. Trimming removed 5 bases from V and 8 bases from J; junction bases left unmatched: 9. CDR3 in amino acids: CASSHRQGAGDEQFF. In DNA, the CDR3 is TGTGCCAGCAGCCACAGACAGGGGGCTGGTGATGAGCAGTTCTTC. The full variable domain, in which reference TRBV11-3 and TRBJ2-1 provide the parts outside the CDR3, is EAGVVQSPRYKIIEKKQPVAFWCNPISGHNTLYWYLQNLGQGPELLIRYENEEAVDDSQLPKDRFSAERLKGVDSTLKIQPAELGDSAVYLCASSHRQGAGDEQFFGPGTRLTVL.

This clone has only a few counts. The chain has TRBV19 and TRBJ2-4, with 7 bases identical to TRBD1. J was trimmed by 7 bases and V by 5 bases; bases with no gene match: 8. The CDR3 loop spans 14 amino acids. CDR1 LNHDA and CDR2 SQIVND come from the germline V gene (reference sequence). CDR3 nucleotide sequence: TGTGCCAGTAGTGTACGACAGGGTGTTAACATTCAGTACTTC. Its protein is CASSVRQGVNIQYF. Full variable domain (remainder filled in from reference TRBV19 and TRBJ2-4): DGGITQSPKYLFRKEGQNVTLSCEQNLNHDAMYWYRQDPGQGLRLIYYSQIVNDFQKGDIAEGYSVSREKKESFPLTVTSAQKNPTAFYLCASSVRQGVNIQYFGAGTRLSVL.

The CDR3 is CASSLATGLNYEQYF. For the CDR3, the DNA is TGCGCCAGCAGCTTGGCGACAGGTCTAAACTACGAGCAGTACTTC. The chain uses TRBV5-1 and TRBJ2-7, with a tentative D call TRBD1 (6 bases). The CDR3 sequence is 15 residues long. In germline, CDR1 is SGHRS, CDR2 YFSETQ. V gave up 0 bases and J gave up 3 bases, with 13 bases separating them.

CDR3 loop: CASSLGAPADEAFF. DNA of the CDR3: TGTGCCAGCAGCCTAGGGGCACCGGCGGACGAAGCTTTCTTT. The chain carries TRBV5-4 and TRBJ1-1; D possibly corresponds to TRBD1 (5 bases). The CDR3 consists of 14 residues. The V gene lost 4 bases and the J gene lost 8 bases, with 18 bases spanning the gap. Germline V gene lookup returns CDR1 SGHNT and CDR2 YYREEE (reference sequence).